The 27 T cell receptor beta chains listed next were all sequenced from one sample in a study of CD8+ T cells in alopecia areata. cDNA prepared by RNA extraction and subsequent reverse transcription served as the template for sequencing. The data were produced by immunoSEQ multiplex PCR, yet TCRdb's version contains in-frame clones alone and is incomplete. Among 170,000 or so clones listed, roughly 65% were seen once. Source: CD4+ T cells sorted from blood, taken at week 0. The origin of the receptors is a human donor with alopecia areata.

This clone was observed a handful of times. The chain has TRBV7-3 and TRBJ2-2; D gene unclear. The CDR3 covers 17 residues. The germline V and J ends were trimmed by 1 base and 6 bases, with 18 bases remaining between them. Looked up from germline, CDR1 is SGHTA and CDR2 is FQGTGA. CDR3 in DNA: TGTGCCAGCAGCTTAAAGAAGGCTACTCTCGACGCCGGGGAGCTGTTTTTT. This gives the protein CASSLKKATLDAGELFF.

This chain connects TRBV30 to TRBJ2-2, with 8 bases aligning to TRBD1. V was pared by 3 bases and J by 5 bases, with 2 bases of the junction left unmatched. Per germline, CDR1 GTSNPN and CDR2 SVGIG (reference sequence). The CDR3 contains 13 residues. The CDR3 DNA reads as TGTGCCTGGAGCACAGGGGGTACCGGGGAGCTGTTTTTT. Protein sequence: CAWSTGGTGELFF.

The chain recombines TRBV30 with TRBJ1-2; 10 bases fit TRBD1. The germline gives CDR1 GTSNPN, CDR2 SVGIG (reference sequence). With 0 bases clipped from V and 3 bases from J, the junction kept 1 base outside the gene matches. This CDR3 is built from 14 residues. CDR3 bases: TGTGCCTGGAGTGTAGGGACAGGGGACTATGGCTACACCTTC. This codes for CAWSVGTGDYGYTF.

The chain recombines TRBV5-1 with TRBJ2-5; D uncertain. The CDR3 spans 15 residues. The ends were cut back, 0 bases at V and 5 bases at J, with 14 bases in the middle. Per the germline V gene, CDR1 is SGHRS and CDR2 is YFSETQ. CDR3: CASSLDRNPRETQYF. The CDR3 DNA sequence: TGCGCCAGCAGCTTGGACCGAAACCCCAGGGAGACCCAGTACTTC.

The CDR3 DNA follows: TGTGCCAGCAGCTTAGGGGTCGATTCACCCCTCCACTTT. It specifies CASSLGVDSPLHF. The chain is built from TRBV7-9 and TRBJ1-6; no definite D call. The germline gives CDR1 SEHNR, CDR2 FQNEAQ (reference sequence). The germline V and J ends were trimmed by 1 base and 8 bases, with 6 bases remaining between them. The CDR3 runs 13 residues.

This clone was seen a few times. The chain recombines TRBV11-2 with TRBJ2-5; D gene uncertain. The J call may be mistaken, given a closer DNA end match to TRBJ2-7. The V gene's germline CDR1 is SGHAT and CDR2 FQNNGV. This CDR3 region has 13 residues. CDR3 DNA sequence: TGTGCCAGCAGGAGGACGGGCTCCTACGAGCAGTACTTC. This encodes CASRRTGSYEQYF.

This clone was seen at least ten times. This chain joins TRBV4-3 and TRBJ2-1, with D perhaps TRBD1 (7 bases). The CDR3 spans 15 residues. Germline CDR1 LGHNA, CDR2 YSLEER. V dropped 4 bases and J dropped 4 bases, with 14 bases sitting between them. Written as DNA, the CDR3 is TGCGCCAGCAGCCCAAGGCGGGACAGTTACAATGAGCAGTTCTTC. Protein sequence: CASSPRRDSYNEQFF.

V and J are TRBV7-2 and TRBJ2-5, with unresolved D. The V end lost 6 bases, the J end lost 0 bases, and 2 bases lay between the germline ends. The CDR3 loop spans 11 amino acids. CDR1 SGHTA and CDR2 FQGNSA come from the germline V gene. This chain's CDR3 is CASRYQETQYF. The CDR3 bases are TGTGCCAGCAGGTACCAAGAGACCCAGTACTTC.

This clone was found a few times. The chain employs TRBV29-1 and TRBJ2-1; weak D call: TRBD2 (5 bases). Germline V gene data show CDR1 as SQVTM and CDR2 as ANQGSEA. V gave up 6 bases and J gave up 5 bases, with 11 bases separating them. CDR3 length equals 12 residues. The CDR3 DNA reads as TGCAGCGTCGGGAATGGGAACAATGAGCAGTTCTTC. Translating it yields CSVGNGNNEQFF.

The chain carries TRBV5-4 and TRBJ1-5, with 9 positions matching TRBD1. The V gene end was trimmed by 4 bases and the J gene end by 3 bases; junction bases not matched to a gene: 2. The CDR3 sequence is 14 residues long. Looked up from germline, CDR1 is SGHNT and CDR2 is YYREEE (reference sequence). CDR3 region: CASSRDRVNQPQHF. The CDR3, as DNA: TGTGCCAGCAGCAGGGACAGGGTCAATCAGCCCCAGCATTTT.

This clone was observed a handful of times. The genes are TRBV7-2 and TRBJ1-6, with 7 bases fitting TRBD1. The CDR3 covers 16 residues. Looked up from germline, CDR1 is SGHTA and CDR2 is FQGNSA. The V and J ends lost 5 bases and 0 bases, in that order; junction bases with no gene match: 4. The CDR3 bases are TGTGCCAGCAGCACGGGACAGAGCTCCTATAATTCACCCCTCCACTTT. Translating gives CASSTGQSSYNSPLHF.

V usage is TRBV11-3 and J usage is TRBJ2-1, with 11 bases matching TRBD2. V gave up 5 bases and J gave up 5 bases; unmatched junction bases: 8. The CDR3 runs 16 residues. The germline CDR1 and CDR2 sequences are SGHNT and YENEEA. The CDR3, as DNA: TGTGCCAGCAGCCCCGCGCTAGCGGGGGGAAACAATGAGCAGTTCTTC. It translates to CASSPALAGGNNEQFF.

The genes are TRBV5-6 and TRBJ1-5, with unresolved D. The V gene lost 0 bases and the J gene lost 4 bases, with 5 bases spanning the gap. Germline values: CDR1 SGHDT, CDR2 YYEEEE. The CDR3 length is 13 residues. The CDR3 sequence is CASSLAENQPQHF. The CDR3 bases are TGTGCCAGCAGCTTGGCGGAAAATCAGCCCCAGCATTTT.

The J gene is TRBJ2-4, the V gene TRBV30, with a possible D match to TRBD1 (6 bases). V lost 1 base and J 9 bases, leaving 7 bases between the germline ends. The CDR3 contains 11 residues. Germline assignment: CDR1 GTSNPN and CDR2 SVGIG (reference sequence). The CDR3 DNA sequence: TGTGCCTGGAGTGGAGGGGGCATTCAGTACTTC. This codes for CAWSGGGIQYF. The whole variable domain, remainder taken from reference TRBV30 and TRBJ2-4, is SQTIHQWPATLVQPVGSPLSLECTVEGTSNPNLYWYRQAAGRGLQLLFYSVGIGQISSEVPQNLSASRPQDRQFILSSKKLLLSDSGFYLCAWSGGGIQYFGAGTRLSVL.

This rearrangement joins TRBV29-1 to TRBJ1-1; D uncertain. Germline CDR1 SQVTM, CDR2 ANQGSEA. The CDR3 extends over 13 amino acids. V was clipped by 6 bases and J by 0 bases, with 11 bases between them. The CDR3 coding sequence is TGCAGCGTCGTGACGGCCATGAACACTGAAGCTTTCTTT. The encoded protein is CSVVTAMNTEAFF.

CDR3 DNA sequence: TGTGCCTGGAGTTCCCGGGGTTACAATGAGCAGTTCTTC. This codes for CAWSSRGYNEQFF. J is TRBJ2-1 and V is TRBV30, with a tentative D call TRBD2 (5 bases). Trimming stripped 2 bases from V and 4 bases from J, with 9 bases between. In germline, CDR1 is GTSNPN, CDR2 SVGIG (reference sequence). CDR3 length: 13 amino acids.

The chain employs TRBV29-1 and TRBJ1-1, with D possibly matching TRBD1 (5 bases). Trimming took off 6 bases at V and 1 base at J, with 15 bases between the two ends. CDR1 is SQVTM and CDR2 is ANQGSEA in the germline V gene. The CDR3 totals 14 residues. CDR3 residues: CSVLGRQTNTEAFF. The CDR3 coding sequence is TGCAGCGTCCTGGGACGGCAGACGAACACTGAAGCTTTCTTT.

This clone was found a few times. This chain joins TRBV2 and TRBJ2-7; D not certain. Germline V gene lookup returns CDR1 SNHLY and CDR2 FYNNEI. Trimming took off 4 bases at V and 3 bases at J, with 7 bases between the two ends. The CDR3 loop spans 12 amino acids. DNA of the CDR3: TGTGCCAGCAGTGTCAGAAGCTACGAGCAGTACTTC. Translation gives CASSVRSYEQYF.

The V gene is TRBV2, the J gene TRBJ2-7; 10 bases are shared with TRBD1. The CDR3 has 13 amino acids. The junction had 8 bases not matched to a gene; V was cut back by 7 bases and J by 8 bases. Germline V CDR1 and CDR2: SNHLY, FYNNEI. The CDR3 sequence is CASTGTGVSKQYF. DNA of the CDR3: TGTGCCAGCACCGGGACAGGGGTTTCGAAGCAGTACTTC.

In this sample, this clone turned up a few times. This rearrangement joins TRBV29-1 to TRBJ1-1, with D hard to call. The CDR3 has 13 amino acids. Trimming took off 6 bases at V and 1 base at J, with 12 bases between the two ends. The germline gives CDR1 SQVTM, CDR2 ANQGSEA. The CDR3 protein is CSVETSQNTEAFF. The CDR3, as DNA: TGCAGCGTGGAAACCTCACAGAACACTGAAGCTTTCTTT. Full variable domain (outside the CDR3, taken from reference TRBV29-1 and TRBJ1-1): SAVISQKPSRDICQRGTSLTIQCQVDSQVTMMFWYRQQPGQSLTLIATANQGSEATYESGFVIDKFPISRPNLTFSTLTVSNMSPEDSSIYLCSVETSQNTEAFFGQGTRLTVV.

This clone was counted ten times or more. The J gene is TRBJ1-6, the V gene TRBV30; 10 positions match TRBD1. Trimming removed 8 bases from V and 8 bases from J; junction bases left unmatched: 12. Germline CDR1 reads GTSNPN; CDR2 reads SVGIG (reference sequence). CDR3 size: 15 residues. The CDR3 DNA reads as TGTGCCAAACGGGACAGGGGTACGGTTGATTCACCCCTCCACTTT. Protein product: CAKRDRGTVDSPLHF.

The chain employs TRBV2 and TRBJ2-2; D remains unclear. The V end was cut by 7 bases, the J end by 7 bases, with 16 bases between. The CDR3 contains 14 residues. Germline V gene sequence: CDR1 SNHLY, CDR2 FYNNEI. The CDR3 is CASIGMVAVGELFF. In nucleotides, the CDR3 is TGTGCCAGCATCGGAATGGTGGCGGTCGGGGAGCTGTTTTTT.

This chain connects TRBV5-1 to TRBJ2-1; 7 bases are a match to TRBD1. The CDR3 runs 15 residues. The V and J ends lost 0 bases and 2 bases, in that order; junction bases with no gene match: 2. Germline V gene lookup returns CDR1 SGHRS and CDR2 YFSETQ. The CDR3 DNA reads TGCGCCAGCAGCTTGGGACAGGGAACCTACAATGAGCAGTTCTTC. Its protein is CASSLGQGTYNEQFF.

The V and J genes are TRBV4-3 and TRBJ1-2; TRBD1 might be the D (5 bases). The CDR3 covers 15 residues. V shed 1 base and J shed 3 bases, with 12 bases lying between them. Germline CDR1 reads LGHNA; CDR2 reads YSLEER. CDR3 nucleotide sequence: TGCGCCAGCAGCCAAGGACAGCCATTTGACTATGGCTACACCTTC. Amino acid sequence: CASSQGQPFDYGYTF.

The chain employs TRBV29-1 and TRBJ2-1, with 9 bases fitting TRBD1. V shed 8 bases, J shed 4 bases, and the junction held 9 bases outside the gene matches. Looked up from germline, CDR1 is SQVTM and CDR2 is ANQGSEA. The CDR3 totals 14 residues. The CDR3, as DNA: TGCAGCATACCAGACAGGGGGGAGTACAATGAGCAGTTCTTC. This encodes CSIPDRGEYNEQFF.

The chain carries TRBV9 and TRBJ1-2; 7 bases agree with TRBD1. The germline gives CDR1 SGDLS, CDR2 YYNGEE. This CDR3 comprises 14 residues. The V segment lost 2 bases and the J segment 2 bases; nucleotides outside the gene matches: 3. Here the CDR3 reads CASSVADRNYGYTF. The CDR3 nucleotides read TGTGCCAGCAGCGTCGCGGACAGGAACTATGGCTACACCTTC.

This clone was seen just once. The chain joins TRBV30 to TRBJ2-1; D perhaps matches TRBD1 (5 bases). The germline gives CDR1 GTSNPN, CDR2 SVGIG (reference sequence). The length of the CDR3 is 13 residues. V lost 2 bases, J lost 8 bases, and 13 bases lay in between. CDR3 in amino acids: CAWSPGPRDEQFF. CDR3 in DNA: TGTGCCTGGAGTCCAGGGCCAAGGGATGAGCAGTTCTTC.